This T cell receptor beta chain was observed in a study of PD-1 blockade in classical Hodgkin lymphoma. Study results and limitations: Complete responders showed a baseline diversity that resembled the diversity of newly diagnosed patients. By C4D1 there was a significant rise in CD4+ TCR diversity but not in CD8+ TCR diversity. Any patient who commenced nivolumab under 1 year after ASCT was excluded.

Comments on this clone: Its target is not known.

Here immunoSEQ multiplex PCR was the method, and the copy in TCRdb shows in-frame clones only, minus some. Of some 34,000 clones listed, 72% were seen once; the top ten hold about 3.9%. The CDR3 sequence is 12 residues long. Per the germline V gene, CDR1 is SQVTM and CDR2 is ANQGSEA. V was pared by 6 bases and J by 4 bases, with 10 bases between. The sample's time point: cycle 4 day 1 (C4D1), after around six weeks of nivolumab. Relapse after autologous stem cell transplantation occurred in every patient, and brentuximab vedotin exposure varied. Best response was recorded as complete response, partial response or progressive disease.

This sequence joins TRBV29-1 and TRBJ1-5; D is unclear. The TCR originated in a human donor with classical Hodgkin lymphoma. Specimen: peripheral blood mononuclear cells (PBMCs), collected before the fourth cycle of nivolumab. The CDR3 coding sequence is TGCAGCGTCGGGAATATAAATCAGCCCCAGCATTTT. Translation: CSVGNINQPQHF. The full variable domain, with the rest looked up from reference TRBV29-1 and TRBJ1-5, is SAVISQKPSRDICQRGTSLTIQCQVDSQVTMMFWYRQQPGQSLTLIATANQGSEATYESGFVIDKFPISRPNLTFSTLTVSNMSPEDSSIYLCSVGNINQPQHFGDGTRLSIL.